This TCR beta chain was identified during a study of cytomegalovirus exposure and HLA in healthy donors. The wider study: It was reported in a later analysis that the roughly 120 validation repertoires used the same platform as the approximately 690 first-cohort repertoires.

The donors were part of the validation cohort, which consisted of approximately 110 subjects and was separate from the first cohort of about 670 subjects. Comments on this clone: Its antigen is unknown.

Clones were sequenced by immunoSEQ multiplex PCR, and TCRdb holds only the in-frame ones, with some missing. The repertoire holds about 160,000 clones, with around nine tenths as singletons. General study points: Rare sequences made up most TCRs, while some public TCRs were found in many donors. Cytomegalovirus status was reportedly diagnosed by the classifier with high specificity and sensitivity.

CDR1 is SGHTA, CDR2 FQGNSA, per germline. J lost 6 bases, V lost 1 base, and 2 bases had no gene match. The CDR3 has 15 amino acids. The TCR comes from a man aged 18 to 30 in good health and CMV-seropositive. The sequencing input was PBMCs. This chain links TRBV7-2 with TRBJ2-1, with 11 bases fitting TRBD2. The CDR3 is CASSLVSGRVNEQFF. CDR3 coding DNA: TGTGCCAGCAGCTTAGTTAGCGGGAGGGTCAATGAGCAGTTCTTC.